This passage covers 6 T cell receptor beta chains from one sample sequenced in a study of T cells in Graves' hyperthyroidism and ophthalmopathy. RNA transcripts gave rise to amplified TCR beta CDR3 regions. Researchers ran a first-round RT-PCR on the TCR CDR3 using the HTBI primer set. TCRdb reprocessed the multiplex PCR reads via MiXCR and lists one record per CDR3 protein. The sample includes more than 300,000 distinct CDR3 sequences, 17% seen only once; the top ten take around a third. Material for sequencing was blood. The receptors shown here come from a woman aged 30 to 39 with Graves' hyperthyroidism that later progressed to Graves' ophthalmopathy.

Ten or more counts support this clonotype. V and J are TRBV10-2 and TRBJ2-3; D is possibly TRBD1 (5 bases). V lost 3 bases, J lost 4 bases, and 14 bases lay in between. The CDR3 runs 15 residues. The germline CDR1 and CDR2 sequences are WSHSY and SAAADI. The CDR3 region is CASSELIDSPDTQYF. Here the CDR3 DNA reads TGCGCCAGCAGTGAATTGATTGACAGTCCAGATACGCAGTATTTT.

Ten or more counts support this clonotype. This chain uses TRBV5-1 with TRBJ1-5; no firm D call. Trimming stripped 0 bases from V and 5 bases from J, with 9 bases between. The V gene's germline CDR1 is SGHRS and CDR2 YFSETQ. The CDR3 runs to 14 residues. The CDR3 sequence: CASSLAVGDQPQHF. The DNA of the CDR3 is TGCGCCAGCAGCTTGGCAGTGGGAGATCAGCCCCAGCATTTT.

The chain joins TRBV2 to TRBJ2-1; 7 bases are shared with TRBD2. This CDR3 region has 18 residues. The J segment lost 3 bases and the V segment lost 4 bases, leaving 15 bases of the junction unmatched. CDR1 is SNHLY and CDR2 is FYNNEI in the germline V gene. The CDR3: CASSGPQILLAVYNEQFF. CDR3 in DNA: TGTGCCAGCAGTGGACCCCAAATTTTGCTAGCGGTCTACAATGAGCAGTTCTTC.

This clonotype has more than one count but fewer than ten. The chain uses TRBV2 and TRBJ1-6; D ambiguous. V lost 5 bases and J lost 7, with 9 bases in between. Germline assignment: CDR1 SNHLY and CDR2 FYNNEI. This CDR3 is built from 13 residues. The CDR3 loop reads CASSPFPNSPLHF. The CDR3 bases are TGTGCCAGCAGTCCCTTCCCCAATTCACCCCTCCACTTT. Full variable domain (rest looked up from reference TRBV2 and TRBJ1-6): EPEVTQTPSHQVTQMGQEVILRCVPISNHLYFYWYRQILGQKVEFLVSFYNNEISEKSEIFDDQFSVERPDGSNFTLKIRSTKLEDSAMYFCASSPFPNSPLHFGNGTRLTVT.

The rearrangement joins TRBV4-1 to TRBJ2-7; D may be TRBD1 (6 bases). V was trimmed by 6 bases and J by 0 bases, leaving 12 bases between them. Germline CDR1 reads MGHRA; CDR2 reads YSYEKL. The CDR3 is 14 residues long. In DNA form, the CDR3 reads TGCGCCAGCAGTCAGAGACAGGACTCCTACGAGCAGTACTTC. It encodes CASSQRQDSYEQYF.

The rearrangement links TRBV28 to TRBJ2-1; TRBD1 is a possible D gene (6 bases). Trimming removed 4 bases from V and 0 bases from J, with 10 bases in between. The CDR3 sequence is 15 residues long. In germline, CDR1 is MDHEN, CDR2 SYDVKM. The CDR3 coding sequence is TGTGCCAGCAGTTCGCCGGACAGCTCCTACAATGAGCAGTTCTTC. Residues: CASSSPDSSYNEQFF.